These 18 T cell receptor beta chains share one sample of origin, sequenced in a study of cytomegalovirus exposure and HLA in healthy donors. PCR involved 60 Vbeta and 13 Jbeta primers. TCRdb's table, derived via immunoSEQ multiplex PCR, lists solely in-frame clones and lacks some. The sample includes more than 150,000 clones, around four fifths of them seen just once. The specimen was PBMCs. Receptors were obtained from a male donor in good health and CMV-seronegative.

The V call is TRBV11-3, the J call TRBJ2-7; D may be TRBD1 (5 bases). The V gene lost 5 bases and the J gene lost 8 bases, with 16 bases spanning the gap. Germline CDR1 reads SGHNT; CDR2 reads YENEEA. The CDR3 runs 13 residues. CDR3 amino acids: CASSRTRAAQQYF. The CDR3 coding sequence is TGTGCCAGCAGCCGGACACGGGCGGCTCAGCAGTACTTC.

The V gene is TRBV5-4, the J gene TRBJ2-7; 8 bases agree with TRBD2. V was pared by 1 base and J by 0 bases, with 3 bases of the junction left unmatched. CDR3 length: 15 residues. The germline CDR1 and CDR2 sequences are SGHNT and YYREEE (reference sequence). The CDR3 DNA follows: TGTGCCAGCAGCTTGACTAGCGGCCCCTCCTACGAGCAGTACTTC. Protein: CASSLTSGPSYEQYF.

CDR3 bases: TGTGCCAGCAGTGAGCGGGGCACAGATACGCAGTATTTT. Amino acids: CASSERGTDTQYF. The chain joins TRBV2 to TRBJ2-3; tentatively, D is TRBD2 (5 bases). With 3 bases removed from V and 1 base from J, the gap between germline ends came to 5 bases. The CDR3 covers 13 residues. Germline lookup yields CDR1 SNHLY and CDR2 FYNNEI.

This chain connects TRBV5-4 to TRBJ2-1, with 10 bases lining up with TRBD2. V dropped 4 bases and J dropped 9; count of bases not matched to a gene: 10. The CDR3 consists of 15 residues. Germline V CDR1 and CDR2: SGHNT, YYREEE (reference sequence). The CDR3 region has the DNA TGTGCCAGCAGCCGTATAGCGGGGGGAAATAGTGAGCAGTTCTTC. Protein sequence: CASSRIAGGNSEQFF. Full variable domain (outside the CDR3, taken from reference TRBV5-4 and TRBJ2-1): ETGVTQSPTHLIKTRGQQVTLRCSSQSGHNTVSWYQQALGQGPQFIFQYYREEENGRGNFPPRFSGLQFPNYSSELNVNALELDDSALYLCASSRIAGGNSEQFFGPGTRLTVL.

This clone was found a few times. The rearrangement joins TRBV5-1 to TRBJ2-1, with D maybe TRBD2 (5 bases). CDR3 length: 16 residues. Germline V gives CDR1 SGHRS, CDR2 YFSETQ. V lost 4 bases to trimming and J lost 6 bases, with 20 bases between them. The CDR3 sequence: CASSLNPRGGGNEQFF. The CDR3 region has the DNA TGCGCCAGCAGCCTAAATCCACGGGGTGGAGGCAATGAGCAGTTCTTC.

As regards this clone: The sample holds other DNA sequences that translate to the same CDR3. CDR3 residues: CASSIGGNEQFF. In DNA form, the CDR3 reads TGTGCCAGTAGTATCGGCGGCAATGAGCAGTTCTTC. V gene TRBV19 combines with J gene TRBJ2-1; D is uncertain. The CDR3 runs 12 residues. Germline lookup yields CDR1 LNHDA and CDR2 SQIVND (reference sequence). Trimming took 3 bases from V and 6 from J, leaving 6 bases between them. Together with reference TRBV19 and TRBJ2-1, the CDR3 gives the full variable domain: DGGITQSPKYLFRKEGQNVTLSCEQNLNHDAMYWYRQDPGQGLRLIYYSQIVNDFQKGDIAEGYSVSREKKESFPLTVTSAQKNPTAFYLCASSIGGNEQFFGPGTRLTVL.

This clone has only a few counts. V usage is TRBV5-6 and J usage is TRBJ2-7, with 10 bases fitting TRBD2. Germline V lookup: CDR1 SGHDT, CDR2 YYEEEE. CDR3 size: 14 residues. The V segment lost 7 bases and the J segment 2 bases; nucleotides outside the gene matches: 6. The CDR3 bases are TGTGCCAGCCGCCTAGCGGGAGAGCCCTACGAGCAGTACTTC. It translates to CASRLAGEPYEQYF.

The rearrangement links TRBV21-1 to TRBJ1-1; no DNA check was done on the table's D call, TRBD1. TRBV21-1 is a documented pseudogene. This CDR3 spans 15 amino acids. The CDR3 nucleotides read TGTGCCAGCAGCATCCCCACGGGACAGGGCCCTGAAGCTTTCTTT. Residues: CASSIPTGQGPEAFF.

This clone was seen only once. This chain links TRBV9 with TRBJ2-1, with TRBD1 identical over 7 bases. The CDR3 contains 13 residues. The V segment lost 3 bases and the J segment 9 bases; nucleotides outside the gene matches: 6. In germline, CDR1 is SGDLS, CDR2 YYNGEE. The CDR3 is CASSGQGTGEQFF. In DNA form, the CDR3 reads TGTGCCAGCAGCGGACAGGGAACGGGTGAGCAGTTCTTC.

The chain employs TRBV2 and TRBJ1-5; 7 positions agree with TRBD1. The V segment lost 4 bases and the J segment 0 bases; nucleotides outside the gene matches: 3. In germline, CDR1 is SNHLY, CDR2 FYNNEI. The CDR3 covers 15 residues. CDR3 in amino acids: CASSGDRTSNQPQHF. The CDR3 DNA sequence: TGTGCCAGCAGTGGGGACAGAACTAGCAATCAGCCCCAGCATTTT. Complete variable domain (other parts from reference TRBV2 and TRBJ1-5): EPEVTQTPSHQVTQMGQEVILRCVPISNHLYFYWYRQILGQKVEFLVSFYNNEISEKSEIFDDQFSVERPDGSNFTLKIRSTKLEDSAMYFCASSGDRTSNQPQHFGDGTRLSIL.

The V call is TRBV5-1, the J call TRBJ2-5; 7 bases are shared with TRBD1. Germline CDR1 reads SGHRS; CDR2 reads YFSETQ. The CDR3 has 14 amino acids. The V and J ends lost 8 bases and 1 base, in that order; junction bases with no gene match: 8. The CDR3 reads CASQTGTVQETQYF. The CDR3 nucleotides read TGCGCCAGTCAAACCGGGACAGTCCAAGAGACCCAGTACTTC.

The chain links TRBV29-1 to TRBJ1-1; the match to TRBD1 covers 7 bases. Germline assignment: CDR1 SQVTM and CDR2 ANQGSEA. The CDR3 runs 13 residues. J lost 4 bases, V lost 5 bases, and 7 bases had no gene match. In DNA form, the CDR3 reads TGCAGCGTTTCCCCCGGACAGGCCACTGAAGCTTTCTTT. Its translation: CSVSPGQATEAFF.

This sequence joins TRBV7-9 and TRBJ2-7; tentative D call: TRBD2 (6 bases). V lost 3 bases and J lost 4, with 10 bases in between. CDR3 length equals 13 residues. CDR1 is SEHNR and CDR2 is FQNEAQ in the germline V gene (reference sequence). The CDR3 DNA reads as TGTGCCAGCAGCTTGGGGGGAACGTACGAGCAGTACTTC. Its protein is CASSLGGTYEQYF.

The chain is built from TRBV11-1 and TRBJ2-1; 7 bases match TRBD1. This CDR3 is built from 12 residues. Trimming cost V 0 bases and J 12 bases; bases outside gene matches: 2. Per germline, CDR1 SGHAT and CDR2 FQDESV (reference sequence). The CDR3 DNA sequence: TGTGCCAGCAGCTTAGCTTGGGACAGGCAGTTCTTC. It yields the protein CASSLAWDRQFF.

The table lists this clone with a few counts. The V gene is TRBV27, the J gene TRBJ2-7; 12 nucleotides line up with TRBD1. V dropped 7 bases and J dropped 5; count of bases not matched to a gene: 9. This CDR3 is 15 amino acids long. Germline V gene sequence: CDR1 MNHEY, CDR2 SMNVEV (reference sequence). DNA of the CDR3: TGTGCCAGCATTAACTCCGGGACAGGGGGCGACGAGCAGTACTTC. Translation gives CASINSGTGGDEQYF.

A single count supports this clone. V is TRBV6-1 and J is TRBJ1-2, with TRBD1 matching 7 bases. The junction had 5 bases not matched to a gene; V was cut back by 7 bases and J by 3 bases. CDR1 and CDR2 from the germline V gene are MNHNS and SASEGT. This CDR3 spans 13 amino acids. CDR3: CASIRGQDYGYTF. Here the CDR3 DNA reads TGTGCCAGCATCAGAGGACAGGACTATGGCTACACCTTC.

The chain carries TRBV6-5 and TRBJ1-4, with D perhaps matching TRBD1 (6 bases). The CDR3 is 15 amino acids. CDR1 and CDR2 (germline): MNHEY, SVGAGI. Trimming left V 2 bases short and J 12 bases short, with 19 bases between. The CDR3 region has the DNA TGTGCCAGCAGTTACAGTAGCAGGGGTCTAATCGAACTGTTTTTT. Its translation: CASSYSSRGLIELFF.

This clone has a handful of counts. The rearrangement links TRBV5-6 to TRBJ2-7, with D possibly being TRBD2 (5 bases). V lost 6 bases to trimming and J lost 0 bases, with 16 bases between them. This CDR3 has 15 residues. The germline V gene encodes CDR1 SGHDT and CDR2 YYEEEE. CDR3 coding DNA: TGTGCCAGCACCCCGTGGAAGCGGTCCTCCTACGAGCAGTACTTC. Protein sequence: CASTPWKRSSYEQYF.